Following are 17 T cell receptor beta chains from one sample sequenced in a study of T cells in Graves' hyperthyroidism and ophthalmopathy. RNA transcripts gave rise to amplified TCR beta CDR3 regions. A set of HTBI primers served as the primers for a first-round RT-PCR of the TCR CDR3. TCRdb processed the multiplex PCR reads anew with MiXCR; each CDR3 protein has one entry. The table includes some 620,000 distinct CDR3 sequences, 16% detected once. The sample was blood. The receptors stem from a woman under 40 with Graves' hyperthyroidism.

V usage is TRBV20-1 and J usage is TRBJ1-6; no firm D call. V was shortened by 7 bases and J by 6 bases, with 7 bases between the two germline ends. There are 11 residues in the CDR3. Germline V gene lookup returns CDR1 DFQATT and CDR2 SNEGSKA (reference sequence). CDR3 coding DNA: TGCAGTGGACTCAGTAATTCACCCCTCCACTTT. Protein: CSGLSNSPLHF.

This clonotype was observed a handful of times. V and J are TRBV24-1 and TRBJ2-1, with D perhaps TRBD1 (6 bases). The CDR3 runs to 14 residues. V shed 9 bases and J shed 6 bases, with 17 bases lying between them. Germline CDR1 is KGHDR and CDR2 is SFDVKD. The CDR3: CATGGGVGGNEQFF. CDR3 coding DNA: TGTGCCACCGGGGGCGGTGTAGGCGGCAATGAGCAGTTCTTC.

This clonotype showed up just a few times. The CDR3 DNA reads TGTGCCAGTCTCCCCCCCCCGGGGTACGAGCAGTACTTC. This sequence encodes CASLPPPGYEQYF. The gene calls are TRBV7-9 and TRBJ2-7; possibly TRBD2 for D (5 bases). Germline lookup yields CDR1 SEHNR and CDR2 FQNEAQ (reference sequence). V lost 9 bases and J lost 4, with 16 bases in between. The CDR3 is made up of 13 amino acids.

In this sample, this clonotype turned up a few times. V usage is TRBV3-2 and J usage is TRBJ2-3; TRBD2, the table's D call, was not compared with the DNA. TRBV3-2 counts as a pseudogene. The CDR3 covers 18 residues. This CDR3 is CASSHQQTSGRWADTQYF. CDR3 DNA: TGTGCCAGCAGCCACCAGCAAACTAGCGGGAGGTGGGCAGATACGCAGTATTTT.

The chain links TRBV9 to TRBJ2-1, with 7 positions matching TRBD2. V trimming: 7 bases; J trimming: 7 bases; junction bases outside the gene matches: 8. The CDR3 length is 13 residues. Germline CDR1 reads SGDLS; CDR2 reads YYNGEE. CDR3 sequence: CASEGGRGNEQFF. CDR3 nucleotides: TGTGCCAGCGAGGGAGGGCGCGGGAATGAGCAGTTCTTC.

This clonotype was counted only a few times. The chain employs TRBV5-4 and TRBJ2-3; D is unclear. The CDR3 loop spans 16 amino acids. Trimming removed 4 bases at V and 2 bases at J, with 17 bases between. The V gene's germline CDR1 is SGHNT and CDR2 YYREEE (reference sequence). CDR3 in DNA: TGTGCCAGCAGCGCCCTACAAGATCCGGACACAGATACGCAGTATTTT. Translation gives CASSALQDPDTDTQYF.

In the case of this clonotype: A single base separates this from a much larger clone, so it may be a read error. This chain connects TRBV6-5 to TRBJ2-7; 7 bases are shared with TRBD1. Germline V gives CDR1 MNHEY, CDR2 SVGAGI. The CDR3 spans 16 residues. The CDR3 DNA reads TGTGCCAGCAGTTCTCCTGAACAGGGGACAACCTACGAGCGGTACTTC. It is translated as CASSSPEQGTTYERYF.

V and J are TRBV4-1 and TRBJ2-2; 7 positions match TRBD1. The CDR3 covers 16 residues. The junction had 7 bases not matched to a gene; V was cut back by 3 bases and J by 3 bases. The V gene's germline CDR1 is MGHRA and CDR2 YSYEKL. The DNA of the CDR3 is TGCGCCAGCAGCCAGTTTGGACAGGCCTACACCGGGGAGCTGTTTTTT. It specifies CASSQFGQAYTGELFF.

This clonotype was recorded a few times. V gene TRBV15 combines with J gene TRBJ2-4; D gene ambiguous. The V gene lost 1 base and the J gene lost 0 bases, with 10 bases spanning the gap. This CDR3 comprises 16 residues. Germline CDR1 is LNHNV and CDR2 is YYDKDF (reference sequence). The CDR3 is CATSRGRSIAKNIQYF. The CDR3 DNA sequence: TGTGCCACCAGCAGAGGCAGAAGTATAGCCAAAAACATTCAGTACTTC.

The chain is built from TRBV19 and TRBJ2-1; 10 nucleotides agree with TRBD2. This CDR3 comprises 13 residues. Germline CDR1 reads LNHDA; CDR2 reads SQIVND (reference sequence). Germline trimming cut 6 bases from V and 10 bases from J; bases unmatched to any gene: 6. The CDR3 loop is CASSEREGLEQFF. CDR3 nucleotides: TGTGCCAGTAGCGAGCGGGAGGGCCTCGAGCAGTTCTTC.

This clonotype has ten or more counts. This sequence joins TRBV28 and TRBJ2-1; 10 bases are shared with TRBD2. The V gene end was trimmed by 5 bases and the J gene end by 7 bases; junction bases not matched to a gene: 5. There are 14 residues in the CDR3. Per the germline V gene, CDR1 is MDHEN and CDR2 is SYDVKM. The CDR3 reads CASSDIAGGNEQFF. CDR3 coding DNA: TGTGCCAGCAGTGATATAGCGGGAGGAAATGAGCAGTTCTTC.

This clonotype has a count of ten or more. The rearrangement uses TRBV30 and TRBJ2-4; D unclear. V dropped 0 bases and J dropped 11 bases, with 11 bases sitting between them. The CDR3 length is 12 residues. Per germline, CDR1 GTSNPN and CDR2 SVGIG (reference sequence). DNA of the CDR3: TGTGCCTGGAGTGTCGGACGGACCCTTCAGTACTTC. Its protein is CAWSVGRTLQYF.

In this sample, this clonotype turned up many times. The V call is TRBV27, the J call TRBJ1-5, with D uncertain. Germline CDR1 MNHEY, CDR2 SMNVEV (reference sequence). The CDR3 totals 13 residues. V lost 6 bases and J lost 5, with 11 bases in between. The DNA for the CDR3 is TGTGCCAGCAGGCAGGTATACGATCAGCCCCAGCATTTT. Translated, it gives CASRQVYDQPQHF.

This clonotype was seen ten or more times. The chain joins TRBV12-3 or TRBV12-4 to TRBJ2-1; TRBD2 is a possible D gene (5 bases). V was cut by 3 bases and J by 3 bases, with 6 bases left in between. This CDR3 spans 13 amino acids. The CDR3 sequence: CASSFDYYNEQFF. The CDR3 DNA reads TGTGCCAGCAGTTTTGACTACTACAATGAGCAGTTCTTC.

This clonotype has a count of ten or more. The J gene is TRBJ2-3, the V gene TRBV7-9, with D uncertain. Trimming left V 3 bases short and J 2 bases short, with 9 bases between. There are 14 residues in the CDR3. CDR1 SEHNR and CDR2 FQNEAQ come from the germline V gene (reference sequence). The CDR3 loop reads CASSFQYHTDTQYF. DNA for the CDR3: TGTGCCAGCAGCTTCCAGTACCACACAGATACGCAGTATTTT.

The chain joins TRBV19 to TRBJ1-1, with D perhaps TRBD1 (6 bases). V lost 5 bases and J 5 bases, leaving 18 bases between the germline ends. The CDR3 length is 15 residues. CDR1 is LNHDA, CDR2 SQIVND, per germline (reference sequence). CDR3 sequence: CASSPGWGGPTEAFF. CDR3 nucleotide sequence: TGTGCCAGTAGTCCCGGCTGGGGGGGGCCAACTGAAGCTTTCTTT.

The chain has TRBV2 and TRBJ1-6, with a weak D call TRBD1 (5 bases). The CDR3 loop spans 13 amino acids. Trimming took 5 bases from V and 7 from J, leaving 9 bases between them. Germline V lookup: CDR1 SNHLY, CDR2 FYNNEI. The CDR3 DNA sequence: TGTGCCAGCAGTATGACAGAAAATTCACCCCTCCACTTT. Translated: CASSMTENSPLHF. The whole variable domain, filled in from reference TRBV2 and TRBJ1-6, reads EPEVTQTPSHQVTQMGQEVILRCVPISNHLYFYWYRQILGQKVEFLVSFYNNEISEKSEIFDDQFSVERPDGSNFTLKIRSTKLEDSAMYFCASSMTENSPLHFGNGTRLTVT.